The clone carrying this TCR beta chain occurred a few times. The table came from immunoSEQ multiplex PCR; TCRdb's copy has only in-frame clones and leaves some out. The sample lists 100,000 to 120,000 clones; about four fifths were seen once. CDR3 size: 14 residues. Germline lookup yields CDR1 MNHEY and CDR2 SMNVEV (reference sequence). V lost 6 bases to trimming and J lost 2 bases; unmatched junction nucleotides: 1. These data are taken from a study of blood T cell repertoires in COVID-19. The TCR comes from a woman in her 70s with acute or convalescent COVID-19. The rearrangement joins TRBV27 to TRBJ2-2; 9 positions agree with TRBD2. What was sequenced was peripheral blood. CDR3 loop: CASRTSGNTGELFF. CDR3 DNA: TGTGCCAGCAGGACTAGCGGCAACACCGGGGAGCTGTTTTTT.